The entry below gives a single TCR beta chain sequence along with its context. Libraries were prepared by immunoSEQ multiplex PCR; TCRdb keeps only in-frame clonotypes and omits some of them. The table records over 60,000 clones, more than 85% of them present only once. Described time point: newly diagnosed, previously untreated cHL patient sample. Germline V CDR1 and CDR2: SGHRS, YFSETQ. The CDR3 extends over 16 amino acids. V was clipped by 7 bases and J by 5 bases, with 19 bases between them. These data belong to a study of PD-1 blockade in classical Hodgkin lymphoma. The material sequenced was peripheral blood mononuclear cells (PBMCs). The rearrangement uses TRBV5-1 and TRBJ1-6, with D possibly being TRBD1 (5 bases). The sequence was collected from a human donor with classical Hodgkin lymphoma. CDR3 DNA sequence: TGCGCCAGCGCAGTGAGGTCGGGGGTACATAATTCACCCCTCCACTTT. Amino acid sequence: CASAVRSGVHNSPLHF.